The 12 T cell receptor beta chains below come from one sample, sequenced in a study of T cells in Graves' hyperthyroidism and ophthalmopathy. Amplified regions were TCR beta CDR3 sequences from RNA transcripts. The TCR CDR3 first-round RT-PCR relied on the HTBI primer set. MiXCR, run by TCRdb on the multiplex PCR reads, gives a single entry per CDR3 protein. The sample has 450,000 to 500,000 distinct CDR3 sequences; less than 25% are singletons. Specimen: blood. These receptors were obtained from a woman aged 70-85 years with Graves' ophthalmopathy.

This clonotype has a count of ten or more. The gene calls are TRBV7-8 and TRBJ2-5; D is ambiguous. The V and J ends lost 1 base and 5 bases respectively, with 8 bases between them. Germline lookup yields CDR1 SGHVS and CDR2 FQNEAQ. The CDR3 spans 13 residues. The CDR3 spells CASSLVVAETQYF. CDR3 coding DNA: TGTGCCAGCAGCTTAGTGGTAGCTGAGACCCAGTACTTC.

This clonotype was found many times. The rearrangement links TRBV7-6 to TRBJ2-2; TRBD2 matches 7 bases. With V trimmed by 2 bases and J by 0 bases, 3 bases remained unmatched. The germline V gene has CDR1 SGHVS and CDR2 FNYEAQ. The CDR3 totals 16 residues. CDR3 DNA sequence: TGTGCCAGCAGCTTACTAGCGGTCGCGAACACCGGGGAGCTGTTTTTT. It encodes CASSLLAVANTGELFF.

This chain joins TRBV10-3 and TRBJ1-5; D uncertain. Germline CDR1 and CDR2: ENHRY and SYGVKD. V lost 0 bases to trimming and J lost 0 bases, with 9 bases between them. The CDR3 consists of 16 residues. This CDR3 reads CAISESEDTSNQPQHF. The CDR3 DNA follows: TGTGCCATCAGTGAGTCCGAAGACACTAGCAATCAGCCCCAGCATTTT.

To note about this clonotype: Given a much more abundant clone one base away, this may be a read error. Without the conserved terminal phenylalanine or tryptophan, this CDR3 likely stems from a read error. Here the CDR3 reads CASSLFGDFTEAFL. As DNA, the CDR3 is TGTGCCAGCAGTTTATTCGGAGATTTCACTGAAGCTTTCCTT. The chain employs TRBV28 and TRBJ1-1; D unresolved. This CDR3 region has 14 residues. Germline loops: CDR1 MDHEN, CDR2 SYDVKM. V lost 1 base and J lost 4, with 10 bases in between.

For this clonotype: An end of the junction does not agree with germline; a read error may underlie this. The chain uses TRBV11-2 and TRBJ2-7; D possibly corresponds to TRBD2 (5 bases). Germline-derived CDR1 and CDR2 are SGHAT and FQNNGV. The CDR3 sequence is 14 residues long. CDR3 nucleotide sequence: TGTGCCAGCAGCCCCCGGACTGTCTCCTACGAGCAGCACTTC. It specifies CASSPRTVSYEQHF.

This clonotype was seen repeatedly, ten times or more. This chain uses TRBV6-6 with TRBJ2-1; 16 bases agree with TRBD2. The germline gives CDR1 MNHNY, CDR2 SVGAGI (reference sequence). CDR3 length: 16 residues. Trimming removed 1 base from V and 10 bases from J; junction bases left unmatched: 4. The CDR3 loop reads CASSYLGLAGGGEQFF. CDR3 bases: TGTGCCAGCAGTTACTTGGGACTAGCGGGAGGGGGAGAGCAGTTCTTC.

This clonotype was seen a few times. The chain is built from TRBV12-5 and TRBJ1-1; no reliable D call. The CDR3 contains 14 residues. Germline CDR1 LGHNT, CDR2 FRNRAP. V dropped 1 base and J dropped 5 bases, with 11 bases sitting between them. The CDR3 spells CASGLDTGRTEAFF. The CDR3 DNA reads TGTGCTAGTGGTTTGGACACCGGGAGGACTGAAGCTTTCTTT.

A few counts support this clonotype. J is TRBJ1-1 and V is TRBV9; D may be TRBD1 (5 bases). CDR1 and CDR2 from the germline V gene are SGDLS and YYNGEE. The CDR3 runs 13 residues. Trimming removed 5 bases at V and 4 bases at J, with 12 bases between. CDR3 bases: TGTGCCAGCAGTAGCCTTGGGGGCACTGAAGCTTTCTTT. Translation: CASSSLGGTEAFF.

The chain links TRBV6-1 to TRBJ2-2; D may be TRBD2 (6 bases). V lost 3 bases and J lost 0, with 8 bases in between. The CDR3 extends over 15 amino acids. Per germline, CDR1 MNHNS and CDR2 SASEGT. The CDR3 region has the DNA TGTGCCAGCAGTGAGTGGGGGGCGAACACCGGGGAGCTGTTTTTT. This codes for CASSEWGANTGELFF.

Ten or more counts support this clonotype. CDR3 protein: CASNRGLNTGELFF. CDR3 nucleotides: TGTGCCAGCAATCGGGGCTTGAACACCGGGGAGCTGTTTTTT. V and J are TRBV12-3 or TRBV12-4 and TRBJ2-2; D may correspond to TRBD1 or TRBD2 (5 bases each). V dropped 7 bases and J dropped 1 base, with 10 bases sitting between them. The CDR3 extends over 14 amino acids.

The rearrangement links TRBV3-1 to TRBJ2-3; 9 positions match TRBD2. CDR1 and CDR2 (germline): LGHDT, YNNKEL (reference sequence). This CDR3 spans 16 amino acids. Trimming took 2 bases from V and 4 from J; bases not matched to a gene: 7. The CDR3 nucleotides are TGTGCCAGCAGCCAAAGAGGCGGGAGGGGGGCAGATACGCAGTATTTT. Protein product: CASSQRGGRGADTQYF.

This clonotype was recorded at least ten times. CDR3 residues: CASSKGQGSYEQYF. DNA for the CDR3: TGTGCCAGCAGTAAGGGACAGGGGTCCTACGAGCAGTACTTC. The chain is built from TRBV12-3 or TRBV12-4 and TRBJ2-7; 10 nucleotides agree with TRBD1. Losses at the gene ends were 5 bases for V and 1 base for J; bases not matched to a gene: 2. There are 14 residues in the CDR3.